One and the same sample provided the 28 T cell receptor beta chains below, sequenced in a study of T cells after yellow fever vaccination. TCRdb re-called the 5' RACE reads through MiXCR, storing one row per CDR3 protein. The sample records over 65,000 distinct CDR3 sequences, about an eighth being singletons. The sample in question was CD8+ T cells not binding an NS4B(214-222) dextramer, sorted from PBMCs, obtained less than 25 days after the first yellow fever vaccination. The receptors derive from a man aged 18 to 30 who received the YFV17D yellow fever vaccine.

V usage is TRBV7-9 and J usage is TRBJ1-2; D remains unclear. The germline gives CDR1 SEHNR, CDR2 FQNEAQ (reference sequence). The CDR3 spans 13 residues. V was pared by 6 bases and J by 4 bases, with 12 bases between. In DNA, the CDR3 is TGTGCCAGCAGGGAAAGGACCAGCTATGGCTACACCTTC. It translates to CASRERTSYGYTF.

In its sample, this clonotype was seen a few times. J is TRBJ2-1 and V is TRBV12-3 or TRBV12-4; TRBD2 matches 8 bases. This CDR3 has 16 residues. V lost 7 bases, J lost 6 bases, and 14 bases stayed unmatched. CDR3 in amino acids: CASNPVTGTSPNEQFF. The DNA of the CDR3 is TGTGCCAGCAACCCTGTAACCGGGACTAGTCCCAATGAGCAGTTCTTC.

V and J are TRBV5-5 and TRBJ2-7; 12 bases line up with TRBD2. The CDR3 length is 18 residues. CDR1 and CDR2 (germline): SGHKS, YYEKEE (reference sequence). The J segment lost 0 bases and the V segment lost 4 bases, leaving 11 bases of the junction unmatched. CDR3 coding DNA: TGTGCCAGCAGCCAGCTAGCGGGGGGGACCGACATCTCCTACGAGCAGTACGTC. This gives the protein CASSQLAGGTDISYEQYV.

The rearrangement uses TRBV6-1 and TRBJ1-1, with a possible D match to TRBD1 (5 bases). Between the trimmed V and J ends, which lost 3 bases and 4 bases, there was a span of 12 bases. The CDR3 has 14 residues. Germline-derived CDR1 and CDR2 are MNHNS and SASEGT. The CDR3 sequence: CASSEGDGGTEAFF. The CDR3 nucleotides are TGTGCCAGCAGTGAGGGGGACGGGGGCACTGAAGCTTTCTTT.

This clonotype appeared a few times. The chain carries TRBV6-5 and TRBJ1-5, with D unclear. V was pared by 2 bases and J by 1 base, with 6 bases between. Per germline, CDR1 MNHEY and CDR2 SVGAGI. This CDR3 region has 14 residues. CDR3 loop: CASSYALSNQPQHF. The CDR3 DNA is TGTGCCAGCAGTTACGCCCTAAGCAATCAGCCCCAGCATTTT.

This chain links TRBV24-1 with TRBJ2-5, with TRBD1 identical over 8 bases. The ends lost 3 bases at V and 1 base at J; junction bases unmatched: 3. This CDR3 region has 15 residues. The germline V gene encodes CDR1 KGHDR and CDR2 SFDVKD. The CDR3 loop reads CATSDGGQGQETQYF. In nucleotides, the CDR3 is TGTGCCACCAGTGATGGCGGACAGGGCCAAGAGACCCAGTACTTC.

The chain carries TRBV7-9 and TRBJ1-1; D gene unclear. The CDR3 length is 12 residues. Germline V CDR1 and CDR2: SEHNR, FQNEAQ (reference sequence). Trimming removed 7 bases from V and 6 bases from J, with 12 bases in between. The CDR3 region has the DNA TGTGCCAGCACCGAGGGAGACCCTGAAGCTTTCTTT. This codes for CASTEGDPEAFF.

This clonotype has just a few counts. The chain couples TRBV7-3 to TRBJ2-2; possibly TRBD1 or TRBD2 for D (5 bases each). V was shortened by 5 bases and J by 4 bases, with 14 bases between the two germline ends. This CDR3 is 15 amino acids long. CDR1 and CDR2 from the germline V gene are SGHTA and FQGTGA. CDR3 in DNA: TGTGCCAGCAGCCTGGGGGTTCGGGGCACCGGGGAGCTGTTTTTT. Translated, it gives CASSLGVRGTGELFF.

This clonotype came up a few times. The chain uses TRBV4-3 and TRBJ2-2; 7 bases line up with TRBD1. Germline CDR1 reads LGHNA; CDR2 reads YSLEER. Trimming cost V 7 bases and J 4 bases; bases outside gene matches: 3. The CDR3 consists of 13 residues. CDR3: CASTRQGTGELFF. CDR3 DNA: TGCGCCAGCACCCGACAGGGCACCGGGGAGCTGTTTTTT.

This clonotype turned up a few times. The chain recombines TRBV20-1 with TRBJ2-1; D may match TRBD1 or TRBD2 (5 bases each). The CDR3 consists of 12 residues. Looked up from germline, CDR1 is DFQATT and CDR2 is SNEGSKA (reference sequence). Trimming took 0 bases from V and 10 from J, leaving 10 bases between them. CDR3 in DNA: TGCAGTGCTAGAGATCCAGGGACGGAGCAGTTCTTC. Residues: CSARDPGTEQFF.

The V call is TRBV15, the J call TRBJ2-5; D may match TRBD1 or TRBD2 (5 bases each). Per germline, CDR1 LNHNV and CDR2 YYDKDF (reference sequence). The CDR3 extends over 15 amino acids. The V end lost 1 base, the J end lost 2 bases, and 11 bases lay between the germline ends. In DNA form, the CDR3 reads TGTGCCACCAGCAGAGCGAGGGGACGGCAAGAGACCCAGTACTTC. Its protein is CATSRARGRQETQYF.

This clonotype was detected only a few times. This chain links TRBV20-1 with TRBJ2-3; 16 nucleotides align to TRBD2. With 5 bases clipped from V and 4 bases from J, the junction kept 18 bases outside the gene matches. The germline V gene has CDR1 DFQATT and CDR2 SNEGSKA (reference sequence). The CDR3 length is 20 residues. The CDR3: CSARLTGTSGGAGESDTQYF. In nucleotides, the CDR3 is TGCAGTGCTCGATTGACCGGGACTAGCGGGGGGGCCGGTGAGTCAGATACGCAGTATTTT.

This clonotype turned up a few times. V usage is TRBV12-3 or TRBV12-4 and J usage is TRBJ1-1; D is undetermined. The V end was cut by 5 bases, the J end by 0 bases, with 7 bases between. The CDR3 totals 13 residues. CDR3 in amino acids: CASSDSMNTEAFF. The CDR3 DNA sequence: TGTGCCAGCAGTGATTCTATGAACACTGAAGCTTTCTTT.

This clonotype was seen a few times. V gene TRBV5-1 combines with J gene TRBJ1-1; the D is unclear. Germline V gene data show CDR1 as SGHRS and CDR2 as YFSETQ. The ends were cut back, 0 bases at V and 4 bases at J, with 4 bases in the middle. This CDR3 is built from 12 residues. CDR3: CASSLEFTEAFF. Here the CDR3 DNA reads TGCGCCAGCAGCTTGGAGTTCACTGAAGCTTTCTTT.

V is TRBV27 and J is TRBJ2-2; D gene uncertain. This CDR3 is 13 amino acids long. In germline, CDR1 is MNHEY, CDR2 SMNVEV (reference sequence). V was shortened by 4 bases and J by 1 base, with 4 bases between the two germline ends. The CDR3 DNA reads as TGTGCCAGCAGTTATGAGAACACCGGGGAGCTGTTTTTT. Translation gives CASSYENTGELFF.

The V gene is TRBV6-1, the J gene TRBJ1-1; D call uncertain. The V gene's germline CDR1 is MNHNS and CDR2 SASEGT. The CDR3 runs 13 residues. Deletions cut 8 bases from V and 0 bases from J, with 10 bases between. CDR3 residues: CASYSFLNTEAFF. The CDR3, as DNA: TGTGCCAGCTACTCCTTTTTGAACACTGAAGCTTTCTTT.

This clonotype was counted between two and nine times. V gene TRBV10-3 combines with J gene TRBJ2-1, with 10 bases identical to TRBD2. CDR1 is ENHRY and CDR2 is SYGVKD in the germline V gene. V gave up 0 bases and J gave up 4 bases; unmatched junction bases: 6. There are 17 residues in the CDR3. DNA for the CDR3: TGTGCCATCAGTGAGTCAAGCGGGGGGGCAATTTACAATGAGCAGTTCTTC. It codes for CAISESSGGAIYNEQFF.

A few counts support this clonotype. This chain connects TRBV5-1 to TRBJ2-7; D perhaps matches TRBD1 (6 bases). From germline, CDR1 is SGHRS and CDR2 YFSETQ. The CDR3 consists of 16 residues. Trimming stripped 6 bases from V and 0 bases from J, with 19 bases between. The CDR3 DNA follows: TGCGCCAGCAACGGGGAAGGGCAGGGGAGCTCCTACGAGCAGTACGTC. This translates into CASNGEGQGSSYEQYV.

The V call is TRBV9, the J call TRBJ1-3; 12 bases align to TRBD1. Germline V lookup: CDR1 SGDLS, CDR2 YYNGEE. Trimming removed 4 bases from V and 4 bases from J; junction bases left unmatched: 9. There are 17 residues in the CDR3. Written as DNA, the CDR3 is TGTGCCAGCAGCACCCGGGACAGGGGGCCGGAGGGAAACACCATATATTTT. This codes for CASSTRDRGPEGNTIYF.

DNA of the CDR3: TGTGCCAGCAGTGTCCGCCCAATCCATGAGCAGTTCTTC. Translation gives CASSVRPIHEQFF. V is TRBV6-1 and J is TRBJ2-1, with D hard to call. The CDR3 length is 13 residues. Trimming took 4 bases from V and 8 from J, leaving 12 bases between them. Per germline, CDR1 MNHNS and CDR2 SASEGT.

The rearrangement links TRBV4-1 to TRBJ2-2, with D uncertain. CDR3 length: 13 amino acids. Germline CDR1 and CDR2: MGHRA and YSYEKL. V was pared by 0 bases and J by 6 bases, with 5 bases between. CDR3 nucleotides: TGCGCCAGCAGCCAAGATTCGGCCGGGGAGCTGTTTTTT. This sequence encodes CASSQDSAGELFF.

V gene TRBV9 combines with J gene TRBJ2-3; the D gene is possibly TRBD1 (6 bases). The V end was cut by 0 bases, the J end by 3 bases, with 14 bases between. Per the germline V gene, CDR1 is SGDLS and CDR2 is YYNGEE. The CDR3 loop spans 16 amino acids. CDR3 region: CASSVEAGDITDTQYF. In DNA, the CDR3 is TGTGCCAGCAGCGTAGAAGCAGGGGATATAACAGATACGCAGTATTTT.

This clonotype appeared many times. This chain links TRBV7-6 with TRBJ2-3; no definite D call. Trimming took 2 bases from V and 5 from J, leaving 5 bases between them. In germline, CDR1 is SGHVS, CDR2 FNYEAQ. The CDR3 covers 12 residues. CDR3 sequence reads: CASSLLGDTQYF. In nucleotides, the CDR3 is TGTGCCAGCAGCTTACTAGGAGATACGCAGTATTTT.

The V call is TRBV7-9, the J call TRBJ2-7; D remains unclear. Between the trimmed V and J ends, which lost 4 bases and 1 base, there was a span of 11 bases. CDR3 size: 14 residues. Germline CDR1 is SEHNR and CDR2 is FQNEAQ (reference sequence). The CDR3 DNA reads as TGTGCCAGCAGCTCAACCCTCAAATCCTACGAGCAGTACTTC. As protein: CASSSTLKSYEQYF.

This clonotype was seen only a few times. V gene TRBV7-9 combines with J gene TRBJ1-1; no definite D call. The CDR3 sequence is 15 residues long. CDR1 is SEHNR and CDR2 is FQNEAQ in the germline V gene (reference sequence). Trimming cost V 7 bases and J 1 base, with 16 bases left between them. This CDR3 reads CASTFPDNQNTEAFF. DNA for the CDR3: TGTGCCAGCACCTTCCCCGACAATCAGAACACTGAAGCTTTCTTT.

The CDR3 is CASSQELQAINQPQHF. In DNA form, the CDR3 reads TGTGCCAGCAGCCAAGAGCTGCAGGCCATCAATCAGCCCCAGCATTTT. V and J are TRBV4-2 and TRBJ1-5; no firm D call. This CDR3 has 16 amino acids. In germline, CDR1 is LGHNA, CDR2 YNFKEQ. With 0 bases removed from V and 3 bases from J, the gap between germline ends came to 12 bases.

The chain links TRBV4-1 to TRBJ2-1, with TRBD1 as a possible D gene (5 bases). CDR1 and CDR2 from the germline V gene are MGHRA and YSYEKL. Trimming stripped 1 base from V and 5 bases from J, with 12 bases between. The CDR3 is 15 amino acids. The CDR3 loop is CASSQGDSSDNEQFF. In nucleotides, the CDR3 is TGCGCCAGCAGCCAAGGAGACAGTAGTGACAATGAGCAGTTCTTC.

The rearrangement joins TRBV7-2 to TRBJ2-5, with TRBD2 identical over 10 bases. Germline CDR1 and CDR2: SGHTA and FQGNSA. V lost 1 base and J lost 5; bases outside the gene matches: 4. The CDR3 totals 15 residues. The CDR3: CASSLEAGGPETQYF. The CDR3 DNA sequence: TGTGCCAGCAGCTTAGAAGCGGGGGGGCCGGAGACCCAGTACTTC.